This is a list of T cell receptor beta chains from one sample in a study of neurological immune-mediated disorders. One entry per CDR3 protein, called by TCRdb with MiXCR from the 5' RACE reads. This table holds 45,000 to 50,000 distinct CDR3 sequences, roughly 26% found once. The material sequenced was PBMCs. These TCRs come from a woman aged 70-85 years in good health. CDR3s include the opening cysteine and the closing phenylalanine or tryptophan. D genes are given only for firm matches. Clone size is stated in some rows and not others, as once, few, many or a class when expanded.

V gene,D gene,clone size,J gene,CDR3 protein,CDR3 DNA
TRBV10-3,TRBD2,many,TRBJ2-1,CAITRELPYNEQFF,TGTGCCATCACGCGGGAGCTACCATACAATGAGCAGTTCTTC
TRBV24-1,.,many,TRBJ2-2,CATSDSWGFGSGELFF,TGTGCCACCAGTGATTCTTGGGGCTTCGGATCCGGGGAGCTGTTTTTT
TRBV6-2/TRBV6-3,TRBD2,.,TRBJ2-3,CASTTAGGVADTQYF,TGTGCCAGCACAACAGCGGGGGGTGTGGCCGATACGCAGTATTTT
TRBV20-1,.,many,TRBJ1-5,CSAKDSYSNQPQHF,TGCAGTGCTAAGGACAGCTATAGCAATCAGCCCCAGCATTTT
TRBV2,.,.,TRBJ2-1,CASCVVRYNEQFF,TGTGCCAGCTGTGTTGTTAGGTACAATGAGCAGTTCTTC
TRBV28,TRBD1,many,TRBJ2-2,CASRESESDRGAYTGELFF,TGTGCCAGCAGGGAGAGCGAGTCTGACAGGGGCGCTTACACCGGGGAGCTGTTTTTT
TRBV9,.,few,TRBJ2-5,CASSVGRVTEVYETQYF,TGTGCCAGCAGCGTAGGTCGCGTTACAGAAGTTTATGAGACCCAGTACTTC
TRBV5-1,TRBD1,many,TRBJ1-2,CASSWGQLGDYGYTF,TGCGCCAGCAGCTGGGGACAGCTCGGGGACTATGGCTACACCTTC
TRBV12-3/TRBV12-4,.,many,TRBJ1-5,CASSRGAEYSQPQHF,TGTGCCAGCAGTCGGGGAGCTGAATATAGTCAGCCCCAGCATTTT
TRBV3-1,.,many,TRBJ2-5,CASSRIAETQYF,TGTGCCAGCAGCCGAATCGCGGAGACCCAGTACTTC
TRBV7-2,TRBD1,many,TRBJ2-1,CASSLWTGDYNEQFF,TGTGCCAGCAGCTTATGGACAGGGGACTACAATGAGCAGTTCTTC
TRBV5-1,.,.,TRBJ2-1,CASSPASDNEQFF,TGCGCCAGCAGCCCGGCCAGTGACAATGAGCAGTTCTTC
TRBV9,.,many,TRBJ1-4,CASSGNLGAEKLFF,TGTGCCAGCAGCGGGAATCTAGGGGCTGAAAAACTGTTTTTT
TRBV18,TRBD1,once,TRBJ1-6,CASSQTGGGSPLHF,TGTGCCAGCTCACAAACAGGGGGCGGTTCACCCCTCCACTTT
TRBV20-1,TRBD2,many,TRBJ2-2,CSAPRGGRETGELFF,TGCAGTGCTCCGAGAGGCGGGAGGGAAACCGGGGAGCTGTTTTTT
TRBV3-1,TRBD2,.,TRBJ2-5,CASSQGELAGGLQETQYF,TGTGCCAGCAGCCAAGGGGAGCTAGCGGGAGGCTTACAAGAGACCCAGTACTTC
TRBV27,.,.,TRBJ1-5,CASSLSAQYSNQPHF,TGTGCCAGCAGTTTATCGGCGCAGTATAGCAATCAGCCCCATTTT
TRBV2,TRBD2,many,TRBJ2-2,CASSGASGSAGELFF,TGTGCCAGCTCCGGCGCGAGCGGGAGCGCCGGGGAGCTGTTTTTT
TRBV12-3/TRBV12-4,.,few,TRBJ2-2,CASRGPANTGELFF,TGTGCCAGCAGGGGGCCCGCGAACACCGGGGAGCTGTTTTTT
TRBV9,.,many,TRBJ1-2,CASSDPPGRDGYTF,TGTGCCAGCAGCGACCCTCCAGGGAGGGATGGCTACACCTTC
TRBV12-3/TRBV12-4,.,.,TRBJ2-1,CASSPQRTEGNEQFF,TGTGCCAGCAGTCCGCAACGGACAGAGGGGAATGAGCAGTTCTTC
TRBV29-1,.,once,TRBJ1-5,CSVVGNQPQHF,TGCAGCGTTGTAGGCAATCAGCCCCAGCATTTT
TRBV5-1,TRBD2,many,TRBJ2-2,CASSPSGRFGGELFF,TGCGCCAGCAGCCCGAGCGGGAGGTTCGGCGGGGAGCTGTTTTTT
TRBV20-1,.,many,TRBJ2-6,CSAISGANVLTF,TGCAGTGCAATCTCTGGGGCCAACGTCCTGACTTTC
TRBV5-1,.,many,TRBJ2-3,CASSPQAVSTDTQYF,TGCGCCAGCAGCCCCCAGGCGGTGAGCACAGATACGCAGTATTTT
TRBV5-1,TRBD2,few,TRBJ2-7,CASSSSLAGEREQYF,TGCGCCAGCAGCTCATCACTAGCGGGAGAGCGTGAGCAGTACTTC
TRBV10-3,.,many,TRBJ2-2,CAIRSLGDTGELFF,TGTGCCATCAGGTCCTTGGGGGACACCGGGGAGCTGTTTTTT
TRBV7-9,.,few,TRBJ1-1,CASSLEGGRSTEAFF,TGTGCCAGCAGCTTAGAGGGGGGGAGGAGCACTGAAGCTTTCTTT
TRBV29-1,.,.,TRBJ1-5,CSVKNSNQPQHF,TGCAGCGTTAAAAATAGCAATCAGCCCCAGCATTTT
TRBV7-3,TRBD1,.,TRBJ2-7,CASQAIGTASYEQYF,TGTGCCAGCCAAGCAATCGGGACAGCCTCCTACGAGCAGTACTTC
TRBV7-2,.,many,TRBJ1-2,CASSSSGSNYGYTF,TGTGCCAGCAGCTCGTCCGGGAGTAACTATGGCTACACCTTC
TRBV5-1,.,.,TRBJ2-1,CASSHRDSTYNEQFF,TGCGCCAGCAGCCACCGGGACTCAACCTACAATGAGCAGTTCTTC
TRBV6-6,.,few,TRBJ2-7,CASSYSTQGGEQYF,TGTGCCAGCAGTTACTCCACCCAGGGAGGCGAGCAGTACTTC
TRBV6-2/TRBV6-3,.,.,TRBJ2-3,CASTPRGSDTQYF,TGTGCCAGCACCCCGAGGGGGAGTGATACGCAGTATTTT
TRBV4-1,TRBD1,many,TRBJ2-7,CASSQTGGVYEQYF,TGCGCCAGCAGCCAGACAGGGGGCGTCTACGAGCAGTACTTC
TRBV5-1,.,.,TRBJ2-7,CASSLGYNYEQYF,TGCGCCAGCAGCTTGGGATACAACTACGAGCAGTACTTC
TRBV5-1,TRBD2,once,TRBJ2-7,CASSYETSGRGGYEQYF,TGTGCCAGCAGCTACGAGACTAGCGGGAGAGGGGGCTACGAGCAGTACTTC